This T cell receptor beta chain was retrieved from a study of cytomegalovirus exposure and HLA in healthy donors. V dropped 5 bases and J dropped 0 bases, with 11 bases sitting between them. Germline assignment: CDR1 SGHTA and CDR2 FQGNSA. The CDR3 runs to 15 residues. PCR used 60 Vbeta primers and 13 Jbeta primers. Assay: immunoSEQ multiplex PCR; the TCRdb copy retains only in-frame clones and omits some. The sample has approximately 90,000 clones; 75% to 80% are singletons. The TCR comes from a man aged 25-40 years in good health and CMV-seronegative. V is TRBV7-2 and J is TRBJ1-3, with a tentative D call TRBD1 (5 bases). Sequenced input: PBMCs. The CDR3 protein is CASSPGLLSGNTIYF. CDR3 coding DNA: TGTGCCAGCAGCCCGGGACTGCTCTCTGGAAACACCATATATTTT. Filled out from reference TRBV7-2 and TRBJ1-3, the complete variable domain reads GAGVSQSPSNKVTEKGKDVELRCDPISGHTALYWYRQSLGQGLEFLIYFQGNSAPDKSGLPSDRFSAERTGGSVSTLTIQRTQQEDSAVYLCASSPGLLSGNTIYFGEGSWLTVV.